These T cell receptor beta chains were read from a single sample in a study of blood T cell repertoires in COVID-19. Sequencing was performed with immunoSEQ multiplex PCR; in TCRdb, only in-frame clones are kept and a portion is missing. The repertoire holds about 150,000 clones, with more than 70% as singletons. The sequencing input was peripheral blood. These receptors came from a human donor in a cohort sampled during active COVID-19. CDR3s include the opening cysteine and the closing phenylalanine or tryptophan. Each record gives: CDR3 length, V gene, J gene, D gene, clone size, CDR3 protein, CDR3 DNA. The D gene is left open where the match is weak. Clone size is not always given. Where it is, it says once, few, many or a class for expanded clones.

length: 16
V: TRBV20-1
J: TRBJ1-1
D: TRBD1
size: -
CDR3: CSASNAGTGVFAEAFF
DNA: TGCAGTGCTAGTAACGCCGGGACAGGGGTTTTCGCTGAAGCTTTCTTT

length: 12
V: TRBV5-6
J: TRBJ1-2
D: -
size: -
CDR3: CASSFDSWDYTF
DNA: TGTGCCAGCAGCTTCGACAGTTGGGACTACACCTTC

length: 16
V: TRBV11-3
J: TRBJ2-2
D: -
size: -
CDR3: CASSSLPGRETGELFF
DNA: TGTGCCAGCAGCTCCCTCCCGGGAAGGGAGACCGGGGAGCTGTTTTTT

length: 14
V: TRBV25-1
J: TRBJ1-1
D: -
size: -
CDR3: CASGPLQRNTEAFF
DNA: TGTGCCAGCGGGCCGCTACAGAGAAACACTGAAGCTTTCTTT

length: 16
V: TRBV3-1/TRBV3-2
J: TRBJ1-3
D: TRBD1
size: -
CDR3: CASSQPGQGAGNTIYF
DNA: TGTGCCAGCAGCCAGCCGGGACAGGGGGCTGGAAACACCATATATTTT

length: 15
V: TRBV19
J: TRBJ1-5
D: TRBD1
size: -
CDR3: CASSERQGGNQPQHF
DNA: TGTGCCAGTAGCGAGAGACAGGGCGGTAATCAGCCCCAGCATTTT

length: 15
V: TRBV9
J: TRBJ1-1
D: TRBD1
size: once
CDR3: CASTAMTGANTEAFF
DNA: TGTGCCAGCACCGCCATGACAGGGGCCAACACTGAAGCTTTCTTT

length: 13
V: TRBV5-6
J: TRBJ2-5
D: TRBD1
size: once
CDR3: CASSETGRETQYF
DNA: TGTGCCAGCAGCGAGACAGGGCGAGAGACCCAGTACTTC

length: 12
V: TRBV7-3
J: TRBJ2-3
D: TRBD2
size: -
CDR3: CASSREGDTQYF
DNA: TGTGCCAGCAGCCGGGAGGGGGATACGCAGTATTTT

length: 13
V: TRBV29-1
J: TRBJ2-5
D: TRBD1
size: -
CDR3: CSVEVQGVETQYF
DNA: TGCAGCGTTGAAGTTCAGGGGGTTGAGACCCAGTACTTC

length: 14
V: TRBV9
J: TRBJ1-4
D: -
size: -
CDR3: CASSPAQGGEKLFF
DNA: TGTGCCAGCAGCCCCGCCCAGGGAGGCGAAAAACTGTTTTTT

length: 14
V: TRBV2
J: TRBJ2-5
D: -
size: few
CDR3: CASSEGQYQETQYF
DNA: TGTGCCAGCAGTGAAGGACAGTACCAAGAGACCCAGTACTTC

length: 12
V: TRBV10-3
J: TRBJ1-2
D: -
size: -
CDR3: CAISQLGYGYTF
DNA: TGTGCCATCTCCCAACTCGGCTATGGCTACACCTTC

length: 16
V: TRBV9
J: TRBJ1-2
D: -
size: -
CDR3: CASSVNRAELTYGYTF
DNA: TGTGCCAGCAGCGTGAACAGGGCTGAACTAACTTATGGCTACACCTTC

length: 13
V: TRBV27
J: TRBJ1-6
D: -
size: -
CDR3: CASSPVRSSPLHF
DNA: TGTGCCAGCAGTCCAGTGAGGTCCTCACCCCTCCACTTT

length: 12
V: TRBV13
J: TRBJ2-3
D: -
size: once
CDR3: CASSAGPDTQYF
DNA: TGTGCCAGCAGCGCGGGCCCAGATACGCAGTATTTT

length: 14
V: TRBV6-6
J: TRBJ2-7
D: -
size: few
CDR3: CASSYSRGGAEQYF
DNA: TGTGCCAGCAGTTACTCGAGGGGGGGCGCCGAGCAGTACTTC

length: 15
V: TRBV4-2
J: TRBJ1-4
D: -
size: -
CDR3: CASSQIQSSNEKLFF
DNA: TGTGCCAGCAGCCAAATTCAGTCATCTAATGAAAAACTGTTTTTT

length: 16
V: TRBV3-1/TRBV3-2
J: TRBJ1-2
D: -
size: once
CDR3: CASSQLDPQLNYGYTF
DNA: TGTGCCAGCAGCCAATTAGACCCACAGCTTAACTATGGCTACACCTTC

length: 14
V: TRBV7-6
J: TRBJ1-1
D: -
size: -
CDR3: CASSVSRASTEAFF
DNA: TGTGCCAGCAGCGTCAGCAGGGCCAGCACTGAAGCTTTCTTT

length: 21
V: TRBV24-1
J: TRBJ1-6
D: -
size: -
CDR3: CATSDWGGQTGNSSYNSPLHF
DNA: TGTGCCACCAGTGATTGGGGGGGACAAACGGGGAATAGCTCCTATAATTCACCCCTCCACTTT

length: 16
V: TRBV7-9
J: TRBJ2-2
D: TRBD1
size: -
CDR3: CASSSNQGVNTGELFF
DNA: TGTGCCAGCAGCTCAAATCAGGGGGTCAACACCGGGGAGCTGTTTTTT

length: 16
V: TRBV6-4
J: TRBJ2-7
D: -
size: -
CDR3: CASSAAGSEGTYEQYF
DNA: TGTGCCAGCAGTGCCGCCGGGTCCGAGGGAACCTACGAGCAGTACTTC

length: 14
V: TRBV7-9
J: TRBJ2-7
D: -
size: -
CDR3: CASSSDRNFYEQYF
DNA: TGTGCCAGCAGCTCCGACAGGAACTTCTACGAGCAGTACTTC

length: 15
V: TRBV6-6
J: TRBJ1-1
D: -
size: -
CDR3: CASSFSGAKNTEAFF
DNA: TGTGCCAGCAGTTTCTCAGGGGCGAAGAACACTGAAGCTTTCTTT

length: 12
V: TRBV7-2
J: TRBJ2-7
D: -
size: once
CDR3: CASSFRPYEQYF
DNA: TGTGCCAGCAGCTTTCGTCCGTACGAGCAGTACTTC

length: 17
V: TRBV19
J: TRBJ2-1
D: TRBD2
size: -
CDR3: CASSIIFRLAGGHQQFF
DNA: TGTGCCAGTAGTATTATCTTCCGACTAGCGGGGGGGCATCAGCAGTTCTTC

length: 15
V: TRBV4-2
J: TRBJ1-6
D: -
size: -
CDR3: CASSQEAGHNSPLHF
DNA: TGTGCCAGCAGCCAAGAGGCGGGACATAATTCACCCCTCCACTTT

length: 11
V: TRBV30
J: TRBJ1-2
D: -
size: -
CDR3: CAWSVGHPYTF
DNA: TGTGCCTGGAGTGTCGGACATCCCTACACCTTC

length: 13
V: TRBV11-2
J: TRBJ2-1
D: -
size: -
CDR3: CASSLASPNEQFF
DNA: TGTGCCAGCAGCTTAGCTAGCCCCAATGAGCAGTTCTTC

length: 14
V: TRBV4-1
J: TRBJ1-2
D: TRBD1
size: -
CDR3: CASSQITGGDGYTF
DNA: TGCGCCAGCAGCCAAATCACAGGGGGCGATGGCTACACCTTC

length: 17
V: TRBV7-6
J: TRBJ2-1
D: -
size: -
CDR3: CASSLAAGGPRGNEQFF
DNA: TGTGCCAGCAGCTTAGCGGCAGGGGGGCCCCGAGGTAATGAGCAGTTCTTC

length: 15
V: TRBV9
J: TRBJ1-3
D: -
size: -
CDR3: CASNPDSYSGNTIYF
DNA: TGTGCCAGCAATCCGGACAGTTACTCTGGAAACACCATATATTTT